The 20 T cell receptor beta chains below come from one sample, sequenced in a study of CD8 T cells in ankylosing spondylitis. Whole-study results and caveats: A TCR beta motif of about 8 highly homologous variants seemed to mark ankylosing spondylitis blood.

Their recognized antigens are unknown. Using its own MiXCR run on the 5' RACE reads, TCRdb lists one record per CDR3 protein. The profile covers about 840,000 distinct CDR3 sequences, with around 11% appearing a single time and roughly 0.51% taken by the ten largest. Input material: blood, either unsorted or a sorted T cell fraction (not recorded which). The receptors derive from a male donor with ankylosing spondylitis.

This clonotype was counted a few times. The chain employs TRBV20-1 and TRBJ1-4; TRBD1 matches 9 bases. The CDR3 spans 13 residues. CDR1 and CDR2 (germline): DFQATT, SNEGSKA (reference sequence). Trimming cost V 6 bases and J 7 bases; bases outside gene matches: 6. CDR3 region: CSAVDRGSEKLFF. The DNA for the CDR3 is TGCAGTGCGGTGGACAGGGGAAGTGAAAAACTGTTTTTT.

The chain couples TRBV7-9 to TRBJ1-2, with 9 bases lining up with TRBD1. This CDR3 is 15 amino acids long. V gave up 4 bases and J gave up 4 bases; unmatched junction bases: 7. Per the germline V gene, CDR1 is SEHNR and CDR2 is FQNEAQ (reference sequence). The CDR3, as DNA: TGTGCCAGCAGCTACGGGGACAGGGCCGGCTATGGCTACACCTTC. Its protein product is CASSYGDRAGYGYTF. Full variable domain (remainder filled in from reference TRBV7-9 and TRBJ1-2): DTGVSQNPRHKITKRGQNVTFRCDPISEHNRLYWYRQTLGQGPEFLTYFQNEAQLEKSRLLSDRFSAERPKGSFSTLEIQRTEQGDSAMYLCASSYGDRAGYGYTFGSGTRLTVV.

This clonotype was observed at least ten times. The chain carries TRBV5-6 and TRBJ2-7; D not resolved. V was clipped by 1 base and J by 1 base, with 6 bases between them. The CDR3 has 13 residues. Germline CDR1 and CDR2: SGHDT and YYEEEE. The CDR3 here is CASSLFRSYEQYF. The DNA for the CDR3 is TGTGCCAGCAGCTTGTTCAGGTCCTACGAGCAGTACTTC.

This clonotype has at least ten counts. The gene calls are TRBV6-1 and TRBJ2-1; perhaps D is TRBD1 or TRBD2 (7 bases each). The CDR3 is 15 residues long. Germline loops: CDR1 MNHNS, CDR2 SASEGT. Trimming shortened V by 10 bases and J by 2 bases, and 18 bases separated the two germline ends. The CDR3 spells CATTPRGGTYNEQFF. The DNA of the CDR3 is TGTGCCACAACTCCCAGGGGGGGGACCTACAATGAGCAGTTCTTC.

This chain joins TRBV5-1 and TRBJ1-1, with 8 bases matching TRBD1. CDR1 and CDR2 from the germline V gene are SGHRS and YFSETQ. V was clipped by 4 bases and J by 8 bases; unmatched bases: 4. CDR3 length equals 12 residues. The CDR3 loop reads CASSIGTGEAFF. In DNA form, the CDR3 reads TGCGCCAGCAGCATTGGGACAGGAGAAGCTTTCTTT.

CDR3 in DNA: TGTGCCAGCAGCCCCTACTTTGGTTCACCCCTCCACTTT. It encodes CASSPYFGSPLHF. The V and J genes are TRBV11-2 and TRBJ1-6; the D is unclear. Deletions cut 5 bases from V and 9 bases from J, with 11 bases between. The length of the CDR3 is 13 residues. Germline lookup yields CDR1 SGHAT and CDR2 FQNNGV. Looking up the rest from reference TRBV11-2 and TRBJ1-6 gives the full variable domain: EAGVAQSPRYKIIEKRQSVAFWCNPISGHATLYWYQQILGQGPKLLIQFQNNGVVDDSQLPKDRFSAERLKGVDSTLKIQPAKLEDSAVYLCASSPYFGSPLHFGNGTRLTVT.

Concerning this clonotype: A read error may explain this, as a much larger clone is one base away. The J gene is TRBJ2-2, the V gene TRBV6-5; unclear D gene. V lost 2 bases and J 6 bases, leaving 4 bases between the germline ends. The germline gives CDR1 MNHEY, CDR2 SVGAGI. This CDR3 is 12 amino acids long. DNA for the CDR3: TGTGCCAGCAGTTACGGGTCCGGGGAGCTGTTTTTT. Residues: CASSYGSGELFF.

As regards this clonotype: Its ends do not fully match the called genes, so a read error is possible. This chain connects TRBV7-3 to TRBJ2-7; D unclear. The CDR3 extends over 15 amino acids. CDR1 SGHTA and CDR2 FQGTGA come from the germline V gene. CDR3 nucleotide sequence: TGTGCCAGCAGCGAAAGCCCAGGTGGTACCTACAAGCAGTACTTC. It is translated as CASSESPGGTYKQYF.

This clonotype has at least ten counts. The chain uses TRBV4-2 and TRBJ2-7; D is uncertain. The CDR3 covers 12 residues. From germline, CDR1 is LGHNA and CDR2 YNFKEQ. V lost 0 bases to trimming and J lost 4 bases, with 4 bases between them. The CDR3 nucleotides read TGTGCCAGCAGCCAAGACAGTTACGAGCAGTACTTC. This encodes CASSQDSYEQYF.

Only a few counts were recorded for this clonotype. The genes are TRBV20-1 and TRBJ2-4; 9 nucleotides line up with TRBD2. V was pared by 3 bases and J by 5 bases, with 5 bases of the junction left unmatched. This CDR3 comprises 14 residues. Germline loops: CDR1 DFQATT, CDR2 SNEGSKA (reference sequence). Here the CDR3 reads CSASGVAGENIQYF. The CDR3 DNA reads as TGCAGTGCTAGTGGAGTAGCGGGGGAAAACATTCAGTACTTC.

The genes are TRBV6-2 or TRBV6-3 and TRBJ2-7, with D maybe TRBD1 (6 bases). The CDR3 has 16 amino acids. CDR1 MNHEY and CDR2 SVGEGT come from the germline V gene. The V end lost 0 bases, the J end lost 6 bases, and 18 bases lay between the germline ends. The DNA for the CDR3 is TGTGCCAGCAGTTACTCGACAGGATCGGTTCAGCTCGAGCAGTACTTC. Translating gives CASSYSTGSVQLEQYF.

The CDR3: CASSYTSGRLGETQYF. The CDR3 DNA reads as TGTGCCAGCAGTTACACTAGCGGGAGACTTGGAGAGACCCAGTACTTC. This rearrangement joins TRBV6-5 to TRBJ2-5, with TRBD2 matching 11 bases. This CDR3 has 16 amino acids. V gave up 2 bases and J gave up 4 bases; unmatched junction bases: 6. Germline V gene data show CDR1 as MNHEY and CDR2 as SVGAGI.

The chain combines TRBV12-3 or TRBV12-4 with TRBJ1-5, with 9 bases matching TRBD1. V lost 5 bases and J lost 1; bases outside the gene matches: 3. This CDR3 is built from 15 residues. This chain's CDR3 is CASSVGQGSNQPQHF. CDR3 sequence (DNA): TGTGCCAGCAGTGTAGGACAGGGGAGCAATCAGCCCCAGCATTTT.

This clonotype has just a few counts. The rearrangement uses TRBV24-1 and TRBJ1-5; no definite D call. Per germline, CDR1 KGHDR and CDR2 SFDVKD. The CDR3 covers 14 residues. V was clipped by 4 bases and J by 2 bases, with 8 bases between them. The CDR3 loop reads CATSDLGRNQPQHF. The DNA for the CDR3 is TGTGCCACCAGTGACCTAGGACGCAATCAGCCCCAGCATTTT.

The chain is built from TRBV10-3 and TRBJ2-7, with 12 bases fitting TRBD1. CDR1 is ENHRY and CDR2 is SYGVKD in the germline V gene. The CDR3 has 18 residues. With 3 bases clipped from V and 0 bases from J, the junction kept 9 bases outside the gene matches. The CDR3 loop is CAISEHRDRGRYSYEQYF. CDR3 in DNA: TGTGCCATCAGTGAACACCGGGACAGGGGGCGTTACTCCTACGAGCAGTACTTC.

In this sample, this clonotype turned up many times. For the CDR3, the DNA is TGTGCCAGCAGCTTAGGGGTGGGTGGTGAAGCTTTCTTT. Its protein is CASSLGVGGEAFF. V is TRBV7-2 and J is TRBJ1-1; D unresolved. CDR3 length: 13 residues. Germline V gene sequence: CDR1 SGHTA, CDR2 FQGNSA. The V end was cut by 1 base, the J end by 7 bases, with 10 bases between. Full variable domain (remainder filled in from reference TRBV7-2 and TRBJ1-1): GAGVSQSPSNKVTEKGKDVELRCDPISGHTALYWYRQSLGQGLEFLIYFQGNSAPDKSGLPSDRFSAERTGGSVSTLTIQRTQQEDSAVYLCASSLGVGGEAFFGQGTRLTVV.

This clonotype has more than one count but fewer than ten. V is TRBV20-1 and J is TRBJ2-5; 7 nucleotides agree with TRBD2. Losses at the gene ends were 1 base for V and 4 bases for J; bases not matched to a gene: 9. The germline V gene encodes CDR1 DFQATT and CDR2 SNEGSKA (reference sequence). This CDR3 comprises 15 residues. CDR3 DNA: TGCAGTGCTAGAGTACCAGCGGGGCGGCGAGAGACCCAGTACTTC. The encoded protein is CSARVPAGRRETQYF.

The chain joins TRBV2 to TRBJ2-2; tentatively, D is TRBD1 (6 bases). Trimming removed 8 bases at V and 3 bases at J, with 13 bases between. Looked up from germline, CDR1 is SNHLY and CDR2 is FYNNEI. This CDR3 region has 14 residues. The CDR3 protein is CASHRDAYTGELFF. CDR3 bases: TGTGCCAGCCACAGGGATGCGTACACCGGGGAGCTGTTTTTT.

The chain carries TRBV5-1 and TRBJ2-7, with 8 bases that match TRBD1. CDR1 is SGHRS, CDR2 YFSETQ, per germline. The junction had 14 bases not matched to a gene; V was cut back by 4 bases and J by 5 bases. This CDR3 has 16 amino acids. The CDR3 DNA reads TGCGCCAGCAGCCATCGCTTAGGGACAGGATCACACGAGCAGTACTTC. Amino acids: CASSHRLGTGSHEQYF.

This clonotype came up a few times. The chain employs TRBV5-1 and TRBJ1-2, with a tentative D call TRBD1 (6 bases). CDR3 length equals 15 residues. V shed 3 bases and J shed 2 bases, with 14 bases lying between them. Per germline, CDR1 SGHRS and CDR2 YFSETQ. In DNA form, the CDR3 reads TGCGCCAGCAGCTCAGGACAGAACGGAAACTATGGCTACACCTTC. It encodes CASSSGQNGNYGYTF.